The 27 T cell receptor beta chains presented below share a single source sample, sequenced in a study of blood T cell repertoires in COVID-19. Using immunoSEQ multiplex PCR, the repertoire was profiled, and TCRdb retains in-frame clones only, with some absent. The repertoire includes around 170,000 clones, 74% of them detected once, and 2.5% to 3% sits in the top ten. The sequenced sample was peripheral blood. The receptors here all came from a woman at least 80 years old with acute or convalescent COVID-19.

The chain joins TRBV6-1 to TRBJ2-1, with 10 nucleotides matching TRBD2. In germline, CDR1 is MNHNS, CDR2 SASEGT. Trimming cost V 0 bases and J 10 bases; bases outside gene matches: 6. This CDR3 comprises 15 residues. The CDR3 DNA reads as TGTGCCAGCAGTGAAGCACTAGCGGGATTGAGCGAGCAGTTCTTC. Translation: CASSEALAGLSEQFF.

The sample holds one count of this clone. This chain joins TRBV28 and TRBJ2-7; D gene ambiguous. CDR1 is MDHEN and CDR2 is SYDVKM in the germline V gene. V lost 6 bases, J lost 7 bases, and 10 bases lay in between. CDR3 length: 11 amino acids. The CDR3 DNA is TGTGCCAGCAGCCCCTTCTTGGAGCAGTACTTC. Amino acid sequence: CASSPFLEQYF. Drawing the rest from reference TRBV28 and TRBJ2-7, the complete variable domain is DVKVTQSSRYLVKRTGEKVFLECVQDMDHENMFWYRQDPGLGLRLIYFSYDVKMKEKGDIPEGYSVSREKKERFSLILESASTNQTSMYLCASSPFLEQYFGPGTRLTVT.

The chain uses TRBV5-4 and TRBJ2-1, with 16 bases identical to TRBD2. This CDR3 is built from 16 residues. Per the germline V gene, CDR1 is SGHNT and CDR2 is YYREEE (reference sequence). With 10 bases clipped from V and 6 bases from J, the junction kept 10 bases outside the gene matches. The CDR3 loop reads CAPGLAGGLVGNEQFF. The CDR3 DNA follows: TGTGCCCCGGGACTAGCGGGAGGGCTTGTCGGCAATGAGCAGTTCTTC.

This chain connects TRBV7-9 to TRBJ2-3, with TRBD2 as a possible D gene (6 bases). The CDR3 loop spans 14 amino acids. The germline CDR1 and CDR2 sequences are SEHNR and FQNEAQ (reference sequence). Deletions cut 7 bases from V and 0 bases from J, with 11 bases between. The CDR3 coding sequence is TGTGCCAGCACCCCCGGGGGAAGCACAGATACGCAGTATTTT. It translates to CASTPGGSTDTQYF.

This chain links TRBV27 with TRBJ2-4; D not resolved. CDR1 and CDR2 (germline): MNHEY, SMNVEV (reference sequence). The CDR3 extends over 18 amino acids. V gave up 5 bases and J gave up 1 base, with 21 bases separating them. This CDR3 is CASSPDNPELRAKNIQYF. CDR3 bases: TGTGCCAGCAGTCCAGACAACCCTGAGCTCCGCGCCAAAAACATTCAGTACTTC.

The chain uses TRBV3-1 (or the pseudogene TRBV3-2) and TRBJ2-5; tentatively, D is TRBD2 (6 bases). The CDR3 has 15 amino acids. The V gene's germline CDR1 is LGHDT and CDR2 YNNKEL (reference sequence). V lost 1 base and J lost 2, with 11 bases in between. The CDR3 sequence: CASSQVHGGQETQYF. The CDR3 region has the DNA TGTGCCAGCAGCCAAGTTCACGGGGGTCAAGAGACCCAGTACTTC.

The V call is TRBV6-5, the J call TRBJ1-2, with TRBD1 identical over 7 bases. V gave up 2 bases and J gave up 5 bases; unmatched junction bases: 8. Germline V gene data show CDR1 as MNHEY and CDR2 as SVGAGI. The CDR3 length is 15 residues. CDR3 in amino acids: CASSYGQAPGYGYTF. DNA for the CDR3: TGTGCCAGCAGTTACGGACAGGCCCCCGGGTATGGCTACACCTTC.

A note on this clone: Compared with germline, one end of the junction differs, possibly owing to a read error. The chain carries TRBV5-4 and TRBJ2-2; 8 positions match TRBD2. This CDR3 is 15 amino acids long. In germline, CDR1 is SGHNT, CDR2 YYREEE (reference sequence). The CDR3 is CARSWGRGGAGELFF. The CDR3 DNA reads TGTGCCCGCAGCTGGGGCCGGGGGGGGGCCGGGGAGCTGTTTTTT.

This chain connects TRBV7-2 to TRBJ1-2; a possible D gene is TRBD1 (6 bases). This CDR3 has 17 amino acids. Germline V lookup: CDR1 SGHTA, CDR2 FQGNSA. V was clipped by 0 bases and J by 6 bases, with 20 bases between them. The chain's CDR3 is CASSLAGDRPGGDGYTF. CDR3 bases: TGTGCCAGCAGCTTAGCCGGCGACAGGCCGGGGGGCGATGGCTACACCTTC.

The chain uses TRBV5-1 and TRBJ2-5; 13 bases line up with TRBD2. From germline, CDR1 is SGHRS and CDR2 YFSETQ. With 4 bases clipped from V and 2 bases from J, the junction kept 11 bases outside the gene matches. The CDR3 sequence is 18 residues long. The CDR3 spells CASSRGLAGMLGQETQYF. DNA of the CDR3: TGCGCCAGCAGCCGGGGACTAGCGGGGATGTTAGGGCAAGAGACCCAGTACTTC.

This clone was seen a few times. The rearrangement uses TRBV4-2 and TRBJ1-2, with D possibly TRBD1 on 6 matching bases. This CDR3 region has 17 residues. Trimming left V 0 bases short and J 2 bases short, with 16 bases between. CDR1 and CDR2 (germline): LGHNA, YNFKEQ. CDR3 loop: CASSQDTSGAGNYGYTF. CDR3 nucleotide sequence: TGTGCCAGCAGCCAAGATACTTCAGGGGCCGGGAACTATGGCTACACCTTC.

The CDR3: CAGQGSNQPQHF. The CDR3 DNA reads TGCGCCGGGCAGGGGAGCAATCAGCCCCAGCATTTT. V gene TRBV10-1 combines with J gene TRBJ1-5; tentative D call: TRBD1 (6 bases). Between the trimmed V and J ends, which lost 11 bases and 1 base, there was a span of 9 bases. Germline assignment: CDR1 WNHNN and CDR2 SYGVQD (reference sequence). The CDR3 is 12 residues long.

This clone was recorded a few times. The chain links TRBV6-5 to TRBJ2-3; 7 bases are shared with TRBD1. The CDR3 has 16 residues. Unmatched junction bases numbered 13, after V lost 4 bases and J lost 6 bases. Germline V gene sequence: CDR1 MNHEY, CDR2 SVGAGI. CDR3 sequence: CASSSVETGSSDTQYF. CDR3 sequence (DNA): TGTGCCAGCAGTTCGGTAGAGACAGGGAGTTCTGATACGCAGTATTTT.

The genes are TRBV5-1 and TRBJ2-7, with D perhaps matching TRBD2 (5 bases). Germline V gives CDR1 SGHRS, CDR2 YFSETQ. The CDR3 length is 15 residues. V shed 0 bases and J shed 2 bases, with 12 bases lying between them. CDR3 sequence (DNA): TGCGCCAGCAGCTTGGAAGTCGGTAGCGCCTACGAGCAGTACTTC. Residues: CASSLEVGSAYEQYF.

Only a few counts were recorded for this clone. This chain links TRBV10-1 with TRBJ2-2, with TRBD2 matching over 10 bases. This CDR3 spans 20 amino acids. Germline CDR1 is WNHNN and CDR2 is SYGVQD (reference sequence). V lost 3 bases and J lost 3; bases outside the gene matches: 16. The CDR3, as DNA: TGCGCCAGCAGTGAACGTGGAGGACTAGCGGCCAAGGCGGACACCGGGGAGCTGTTTTTT. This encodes CASSERGGLAAKADTGELFF.

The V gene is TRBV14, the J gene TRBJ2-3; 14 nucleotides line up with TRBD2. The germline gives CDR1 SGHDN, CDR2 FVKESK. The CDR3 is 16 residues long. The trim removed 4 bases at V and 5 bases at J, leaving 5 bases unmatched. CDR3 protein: CASSPGLAGVLDTQYF. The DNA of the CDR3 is TGTGCCAGCAGCCCGGGACTAGCGGGAGTTTTAGATACGCAGTATTTT.

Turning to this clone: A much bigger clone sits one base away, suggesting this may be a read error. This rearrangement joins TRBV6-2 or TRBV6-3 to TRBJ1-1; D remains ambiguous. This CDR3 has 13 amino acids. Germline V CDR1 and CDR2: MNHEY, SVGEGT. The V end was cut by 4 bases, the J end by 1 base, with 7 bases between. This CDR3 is CASSFTENTEAFF. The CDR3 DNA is TGTGCCAGCAGTTTTACAGAGAACACTGAAGCTTTCTTT.

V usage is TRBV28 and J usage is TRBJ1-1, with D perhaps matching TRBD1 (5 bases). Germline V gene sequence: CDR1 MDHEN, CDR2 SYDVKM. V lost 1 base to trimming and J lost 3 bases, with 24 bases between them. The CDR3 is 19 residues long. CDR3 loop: CASSLYPLGSTGVDTEAFF. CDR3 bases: TGTGCCAGCAGTTTATACCCACTCGGATCGACGGGGGTCGACACTGAAGCTTTCTTT.

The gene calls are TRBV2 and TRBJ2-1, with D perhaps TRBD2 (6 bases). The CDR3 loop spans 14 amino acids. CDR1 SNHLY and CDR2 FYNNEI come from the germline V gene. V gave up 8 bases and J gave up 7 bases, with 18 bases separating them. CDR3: CASGLKRADNEQFF. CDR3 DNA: TGTGCCAGCGGGTTAAAGCGGGCGGATAATGAGCAGTTCTTC.

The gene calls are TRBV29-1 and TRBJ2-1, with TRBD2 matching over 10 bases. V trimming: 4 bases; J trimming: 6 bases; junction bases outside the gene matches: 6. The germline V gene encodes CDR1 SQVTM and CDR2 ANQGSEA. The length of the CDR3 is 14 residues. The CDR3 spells CSVVQREGLNEQFF. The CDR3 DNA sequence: TGCAGCGTTGTCCAGCGGGAGGGCCTCAATGAGCAGTTCTTC.

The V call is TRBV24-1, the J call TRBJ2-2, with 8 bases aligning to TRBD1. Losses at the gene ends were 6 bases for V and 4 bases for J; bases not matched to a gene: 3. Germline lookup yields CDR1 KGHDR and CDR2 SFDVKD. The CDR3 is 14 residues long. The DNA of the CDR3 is TGTGCCACCAGTCCCACAGGGGGCACCGGGGAGCTGTTTTTT. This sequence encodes CATSPTGGTGELFF.

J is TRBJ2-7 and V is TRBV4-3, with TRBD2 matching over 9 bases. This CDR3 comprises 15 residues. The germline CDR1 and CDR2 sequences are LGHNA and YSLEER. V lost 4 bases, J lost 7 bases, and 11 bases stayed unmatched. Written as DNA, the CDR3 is TGCGCCAGCAGCCGAGGAGGGGTAGCGGGAGAAGAGCAGTACTTC. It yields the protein CASSRGGVAGEEQYF.

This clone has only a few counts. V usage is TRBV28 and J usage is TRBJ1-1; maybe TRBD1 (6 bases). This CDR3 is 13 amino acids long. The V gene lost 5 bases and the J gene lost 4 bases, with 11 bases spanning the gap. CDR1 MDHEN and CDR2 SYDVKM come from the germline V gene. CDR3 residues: CASSPDSLTEAFF. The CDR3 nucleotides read TGTGCCAGCAGTCCGGACAGTCTCACTGAAGCTTTCTTT.

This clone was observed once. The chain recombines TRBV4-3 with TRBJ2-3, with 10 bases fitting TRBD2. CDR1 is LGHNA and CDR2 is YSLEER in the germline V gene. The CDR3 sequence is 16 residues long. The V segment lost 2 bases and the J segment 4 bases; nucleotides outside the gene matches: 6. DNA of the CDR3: TGCGCCAGCAGCCAACGGAGCGGGGGGGATTCAGATACGCAGTATTTT. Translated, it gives CASSQRSGGDSDTQYF.

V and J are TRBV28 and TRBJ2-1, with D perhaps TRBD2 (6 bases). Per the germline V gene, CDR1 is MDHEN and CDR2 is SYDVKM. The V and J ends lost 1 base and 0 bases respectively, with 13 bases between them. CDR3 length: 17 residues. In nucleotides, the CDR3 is TGTGCCAGCAGTTTATCCTCGGCGGGAAGCTCCTACAATGAGCAGTTCTTC. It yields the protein CASSLSSAGSSYNEQFF.

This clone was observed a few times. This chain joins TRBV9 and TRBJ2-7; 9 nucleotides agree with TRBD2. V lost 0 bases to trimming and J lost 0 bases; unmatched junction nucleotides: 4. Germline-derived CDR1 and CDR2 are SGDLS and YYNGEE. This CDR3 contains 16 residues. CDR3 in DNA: TGTGCCAGCAGCGTAGACCCGACTAGCGGCTCCTACGAGCAGTACTTC. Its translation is CASSVDPTSGSYEQYF.

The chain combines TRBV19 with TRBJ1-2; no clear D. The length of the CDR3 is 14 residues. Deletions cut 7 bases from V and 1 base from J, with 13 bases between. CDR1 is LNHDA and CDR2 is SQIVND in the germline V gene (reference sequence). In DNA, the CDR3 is TGTGCCAGTACCACTCGAGCCTTTAACTATGGCTACACCTTC. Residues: CASTTRAFNYGYTF.